The rows below give T cell receptor beta chains drawn from one sample of a study of cytomegalovirus exposure and HLA in healthy donors. Assay: immunoSEQ multiplex PCR; the TCRdb copy retains only in-frame clones and omits some. This listing includes 30,000 to 35,000 clones. Sequenced input: PBMCs. The receptor source for this set is a woman in her thirties or forties in good health and CMV-seropositive. The CDR3 runs from the conserved cysteine through the conserved F or W. The D gene is left open where the match is weak. Where a row states a size, it is once, few, many or the class of an expanded clone; other rows omit it.

J: TRBJ1-5; size: -; V: TRBV28; D: TRBD1; CDR3: CASSLDRVPNQPQHF; DNA: TGTGCCAGCAGTTTGGACAGGGTCCCAAATCAGCCCCAGCATTTT
J: TRBJ2-3; size: -; V: TRBV15; D: -; CDR3: CATSRDLFDTQYF; DNA: TGTGCCACCAGCAGAGATCTATTTGATACGCAGTATTTT
J: TRBJ2-7; size: -; V: TRBV28; D: -; CDR3: CASSISGIYEQYF; DNA: TGTGCCAGCAGTATCTCCGGGATCTACGAGCAGTACTTC
J: TRBJ1-1; size: -; V: TRBV18; D: -; CDR3: CASSTIQDTEAFF; DNA: TGTGCCAGCTCAACGATACAGGACACTGAAGCTTTCTTT
J: TRBJ2-7; size: -; V: TRBV5-4; D: TRBD2; CDR3: CASSFGGSVDEQYF; DNA: TGTGCCAGCAGCTTCGGCGGGAGTGTCGACGAGCAGTACTTC
J: TRBJ2-2; size: -; V: TRBV7-2; D: TRBD1; CDR3: CASKGQGAIGELFF; DNA: TGTGCCAGCAAGGGACAGGGGGCCATCGGGGAGCTGTTTTTT
J: TRBJ2-7; size: -; V: TRBV29-1; D: -; CDR3: CSVEVGRAGSEQYF; DNA: TGCAGCGTTGAAGTCGGCAGGGCAGGATCCGAGCAGTACTTC
J: TRBJ2-1; size: -; V: TRBV9; D: TRBD2; CDR3: CASSDRDYSYNEQFF; DNA: TGTGCCAGCAGCGACCGGGACTACTCCTACAATGAGCAGTTCTTC
J: TRBJ2-7; size: -; V: TRBV7-9; D: TRBD1; CDR3: CASSSKPGQGGYEQYF; DNA: TGTGCCAGCAGCTCGAAACCGGGACAGGGTGGTTACGAGCAGTACTTC
J: TRBJ2-7; size: -; V: TRBV7-6; D: TRBD1; CDR3: CASSLVGQGDHEQYF; DNA: TGTGCCAGCAGCTTAGTGGGACAGGGGGACCACGAGCAGTACTTC
J: TRBJ2-5; size: -; V: TRBV7-6; D: TRBD2; CDR3: CASSLTPSWRGTEETQYF; DNA: TGTGCCAGCAGCTTAACCCCCTCTTGGCGGGGGACCGAAGAGACCCAGTACTTC
J: TRBJ2-3; size: -; V: TRBV18; D: TRBD1; CDR3: CASSPGTGTDTQYF; DNA: TGTGCCAGCTCACCAGGGACAGGGACAGATACGCAGTATTTT
J: TRBJ1-1; size: -; V: TRBV6-1; D: -; CDR3: CASSEVGGPTEAFF; DNA: TGTGCCAGCAGTGAAGTGGGGGGGCCTACTGAAGCTTTCTTT
J: TRBJ1-3; size: -; V: TRBV28; D: TRBD1; CDR3: CASSSTGRGTGNTIYF; DNA: TGTGCCAGCAGTTCGACAGGGCGAGGGACTGGAAACACCATATATTTT
J: TRBJ1-1; size: -; V: TRBV18; D: -; CDR3: CASSPRQELDTEAFF; DNA: TGTGCCAGCTCACCAAGACAGGAGCTGGACACTGAAGCTTTCTTT
J: TRBJ1-1; size: -; V: TRBV27; D: -; CDR3: CASSFGPNFYTEAFF; DNA: TGTGCCAGCAGTTTTGGCCCCAATTTCTACACTGAAGCTTTCTTT
J: TRBJ1-1; size: -; V: TRBV9; D: -; CDR3: CASSAAGGQGNTEAFF; DNA: TGTGCCAGCAGCGCGGCGGGGGGGCAGGGGAACACTGAAGCTTTCTTT
J: TRBJ2-7; size: -; V: TRBV6-6; D: -; CDR3: CASSYALGIYEQYF; DNA: TGTGCCAGCAGTTACGCCCTCGGGATCTACGAGCAGTACTTC
J: TRBJ2-7; size: -; V: TRBV2; D: TRBD1; CDR3: CASRDLGTGSSYEQYF; DNA: TGTGCCAGCAGGGATCTCGGGACAGGGAGCTCCTACGAGCAGTACTTC
J: TRBJ2-3; size: -; V: TRBV28; D: -; CDR3: CASTLLVSSTDTQYF; DNA: TGTGCCAGCACCCTCCTTGTTTCTAGCACAGATACGCAGTATTTT
J: TRBJ2-7; size: -; V: TRBV9; D: TRBD1; CDR3: CASSAPHRGYEQYF; DNA: TGTGCCAGCAGCGCACCGCACAGGGGCTACGAGCAGTACTTC
J: TRBJ2-6; size: -; V: TRBV7-3; D: TRBD1; CDR3: CASSQQGSGANVLTF; DNA: TGTGCCAGCAGCCAACAGGGGTCGGGGGCCAACGTCCTGACTTTC
J: TRBJ2-7; size: -; V: TRBV5-1; D: -; CDR3: CASSLEMVRSYEQYF; DNA: TGCGCCAGCAGCTTGGAAATGGTTCGGTCCTACGAGCAGTACTTC
J: TRBJ2-5; size: -; V: TRBV6-6; D: TRBD2; CDR3: CASLTSGGGETQYF; DNA: TGTGCCAGCTTGACTAGCGGGGGGGGTGAGACCCAGTACTTC
J: TRBJ1-1; size: -; V: TRBV19; D: -; CDR3: CASLQGSTEAFF; DNA: TGTGCCAGTTTACAGGGATCCACTGAAGCTTTCTTT
J: TRBJ1-5; size: -; V: TRBV27; D: TRBD1; CDR3: CASSRGQGSNQPQHF; DNA: TGTGCCAGCAGCCGGGGACAGGGAAGCAATCAGCCCCAGCATTTT
J: TRBJ1-1; size: -; V: TRBV10-3; D: TRBD1; CDR3: CAISDRQGGGKTEAFF; DNA: TGTGCCATCAGTGACAGACAGGGTGGGGGAAAGACTGAAGCTTTCTTT
J: TRBJ1-6; size: medium-sized; V: TRBV6-6; D: TRBD1; CDR3: CASRPTGVNSPLHF; DNA: TGTGCCAGCAGACCTACAGGGGTGAATTCACCCCTCCACTTT
J: TRBJ2-7; size: -; V: TRBV5-1; D: TRBD1; CDR3: CASKQTGTVNYEQYF; DNA: TGCGCCAGCAAACAAACCGGGACAGTTAACTACGAGCAGTACTTC
J: TRBJ2-3; size: -; V: TRBV30; D: -; CDR3: CAWSVSGITDTQYF; DNA: TGTGCCTGGAGTGTTTCAGGGATCACAGATACGCAGTATTTT
J: TRBJ2-1; size: -; V: TRBV19; D: TRBD2; CDR3: CASSISAGDYNEQFF; DNA: TGTGCCAGTAGTATTTCGGCGGGAGACTACAATGAGCAGTTCTTC
J: TRBJ1-6; size: -; V: TRBV25-1; D: -; CDR3: CASSAGSYNSPLHF; DNA: TGTGCCAGCAGTGCCGGCTCCTATAATTCACCCCTCCACTTT
J: TRBJ2-5; size: -; V: TRBV7-6; D: -; CDR3: CASSRTSQETQYF; DNA: TGTGCCAGCAGCAGGACTTCTCAAGAGACCCAGTACTTC
J: TRBJ2-7; size: -; V: TRBV6-5; D: -; CDR3: CTSSYSLDSSYEQYF; DNA: TGTACCAGCAGTTACTCCCTGGACAGTTCCTACGAGCAGTACTTC
J: TRBJ2-7; size: -; V: TRBV7-9; D: TRBD1; CDR3: CASSLEAGGRGIGEQYF; DNA: TGTGCCAGCAGCTTAGAGGCAGGGGGCAGGGGGATCGGAGAGCAGTACTTC
J: TRBJ2-2; size: -; V: TRBV9; D: -; CDR3: CASSVAGGAGQVTGELFF; DNA: TGTGCCAGCAGCGTAGCGGGGGGAGCGGGACAAGTAACCGGGGAGCTGTTTTTT
J: TRBJ1-5; size: -; V: TRBV27; D: TRBD1; CDR3: CASSLFRGQGSNQPQHF; DNA: TGTGCCAGCAGTTTATTCAGAGGACAGGGAAGCAATCAGCCCCAGCATTTT